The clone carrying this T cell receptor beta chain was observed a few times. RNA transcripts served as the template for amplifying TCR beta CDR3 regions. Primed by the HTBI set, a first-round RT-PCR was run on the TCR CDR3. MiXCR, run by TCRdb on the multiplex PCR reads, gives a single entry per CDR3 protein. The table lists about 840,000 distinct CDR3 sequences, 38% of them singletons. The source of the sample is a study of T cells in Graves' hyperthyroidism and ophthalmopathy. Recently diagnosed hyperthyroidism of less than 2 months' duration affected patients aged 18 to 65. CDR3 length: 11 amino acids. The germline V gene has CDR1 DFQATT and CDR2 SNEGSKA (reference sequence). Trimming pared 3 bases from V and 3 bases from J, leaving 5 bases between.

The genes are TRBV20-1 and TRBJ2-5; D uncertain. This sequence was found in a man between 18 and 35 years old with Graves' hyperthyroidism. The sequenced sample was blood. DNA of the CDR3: TGCAGTGCTAGTCACGAAGAGACCCAGTACTTC. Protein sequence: CSASHEETQYF.